A single sample is the source of the 23 T cell receptor beta chains below, sequenced in a study of T cells in women clearing cervical HPV infection (dated by TCRdb to 2017 to 2018). Libraries were built with the immunoSEQ multiplex PCR assay. In its TCRdb copy, this immuneACCESS table keeps in-frame sequences only and misses some clones. Where compared with another copy, unresolved V genes explain less than half of these, and the others have no known cause. The table for this sample records about 35,000 clones. The ten biggest clones cover under 8% of the sample. The specimen was blood buffy coat. The receptor source for this set is a woman between 18 and 75 years old with a cervical HPV16 infection that either progressed to CIN3+ or cleared (not recorded which).

On this clone itself: Read sequence stops 3 residues before the CDR3 end, and the germline J gene provides the missing end. The gene calls are TRBV11-2 and TRBJ2-7; TRBD2 agrees at 9 bases. The CDR3 has 13 amino acids. The germline CDR1 and CDR2 sequences are SGHAT and FQNNGV. V dropped 5 bases and J dropped 4; count of bases not matched to a gene: 3. The CDR3: CASSRLAAYEQYF. The CDR3 DNA, read in part, is TGTGCCAGCAGCCGACTAGCGGCATACGAG.

Incomplete CDR3 DNA: TGTGCCAGTAGTAGTAGCTCTGGAAACGCG. It specifies CASSSSSGNA. The complete CDR3 reads CASSSSSGNAIYF. The V call is TRBV19, the J call TRBJ1-3; the D is unclear. The read terminates 3 residues before the CDR3 end, so the remaining end is supplied by the germline J gene. Germline assignment: CDR1 LNHDA and CDR2 SQIVND (reference sequence). This CDR3 spans 13 amino acids.

This clone is labeled medium-sized based on frequency. From the germline J gene comes the end of the CDR3, since the read stops 3 residues before it. The V gene is TRBV6-1, the J gene TRBJ2-3, with 9 bases matching TRBD2. This CDR3 spans 15 amino acids. Trimming at V came to 4 bases and at J to 4 bases, leaving 6 bases not matched to a gene. CDR1 is MNHNS and CDR2 is SASEGT in the germline V gene. CDR3 amino acids: CASSGLAVGADTQYF. The sequenced CDR3 bases are TGTGCCAGCAGTGGACTAGCGGTTGGTGCAGATACG.

For this clone: At one boundary the junction diverges from the germline segment, which might be a read error. The CDR3 extends 3 residues past the end of the read, so its final part is completed from the germline J gene. The sample has other DNA sequences that encode this CDR3 too. V and J are TRBV10-1 and TRBJ1-2; no definite D call. This CDR3 spans 14 amino acids. The germline V gene encodes CDR1 WNHNN and CDR2 SYGVQD (reference sequence). The covered CDR3 bases are TGCGCCAGCAGTGAGTCCCCAGGTATTTATGGA. Protein: CASSESPGIYG. The whole CDR3 sequence is CASSESPGIYGYTF.

With regard to this clone: The CDR3 end lies 3 residues beyond the end of the read and is filled in from the germline J gene. The J gene is TRBJ1-5, the V gene TRBV19, with 12 bases aligning to TRBD1. The CDR3 has 16 amino acids. CDR1 LNHDA and CDR2 SQIVND come from the germline V gene (reference sequence). V dropped 5 bases and J dropped 5; count of bases not matched to a gene: 7. The CDR3 DNA, read in part, is TGTGCCAGTAGTCATCCGGGACAGGGGGCTGATCAGCCC. It codes for CASSHPGQGADQP. In full, the CDR3 is CASSHPGQGADQPQHF.

About this clone itself: The CDR3 end is not reached by the read, which stops 3 residues before it; the germline J gene fills it in. This chain connects TRBV7-2 to TRBJ1-2, with D unresolved. Germline lookup yields CDR1 SGHTA and CDR2 FQGNSA. This CDR3 has 12 residues. The sequenced CDR3 bases are TGTGCCAGCAGCTTACCAGAAGATGAC. It encodes CASSLPEDD. The whole CDR3 protein reads CASSLPEDDYTF.

Comment on this clone: The sequenced fragment ends 3 residues before the CDR3 boundary, so the rest is inferred from the germline J gene. The chain has TRBV5-1 and TRBJ2-3; 11 bases map to TRBD2. V lost 4 bases, J lost 0 bases, and 7 bases stayed unmatched. CDR3 length: 17 amino acids. Germline assignment: CDR1 SGHRS and CDR2 YFSETQ. This chain's CDR3 is CASSMGLAERSTDTQYF. The CDR3 DNA, read in part, is TGCGCCAGCAGCATGGGACTAGCGGAGCGTAGCACAGATACG.

In the case of this clone: The read ends 3 residues early relative to the CDR3; the germline J gene fills the gap. The chain has TRBV19 and TRBJ1-1, with a tentative D call TRBD1 (5 bases). V was shortened by 3 bases and J by 7 bases, with 12 bases between the two germline ends. This CDR3 is built from 13 residues. The germline CDR1 and CDR2 sequences are LNHDA and SQIVND (reference sequence). The CDR3: CASSIQGGDEAFF. The CDR3 bases that were read are TGTGCCAGTAGTATCCAGGGAGGGGATGAA.

Regarding this clone: Coverage ceases 3 residues before the CDR3 finishes, and the germline J gene fills in the end. The chain links TRBV20-1 to TRBJ1-5; possible D gene TRBD1, 6 bases. V was shortened by 6 bases and J by 3 bases, with 18 bases between the two germline ends. Germline V gene lookup returns CDR1 DFQATT and CDR2 SNEGSKA (reference sequence). The CDR3 spans 15 residues. The sequenced CDR3 bases are TGCAGTGCCCGGCAGGGGTCGTCCTACAATCAGCCC. Residues: CSARQGSSYNQP. The whole CDR3 sequence reads CSARQGSSYNQPQHF.

In the case of this clone: The CDR3 end is not reached by the read, which stops 3 residues before it; the germline J gene fills it in. The chain joins TRBV5-1 to TRBJ1-1; tentative D call: TRBD1 (6 bases). The germline gives CDR1 SGHRS, CDR2 YFSETQ. The V and J ends lost 0 bases and 6 bases respectively, with 9 bases between them. CDR3 length: 13 amino acids. Partial CDR3 DNA: TGCGCCAGCAGCTTGGTTGGGGGCCCTGAA. It translates to CASSLVGGPE. The complete CDR3 sequence is CASSLVGGPEAFF.

For this clone: The read gets to within 3 residues of the CDR3 end, and the germline J gene fills in the rest. The chain recombines TRBV4-2 with TRBJ2-7; 8 bases are a match to TRBD2. Germline-derived CDR1 and CDR2 are LGHNA and YNFKEQ. V lost 4 bases and J lost 4; bases outside the gene matches: 12. CDR3 length: 16 amino acids. The sequenced part of the CDR3 DNA is TGTGCCAGCAGCCGGTATCAAGGAGCGGGAGTGTACGAG. Translating it yields CASSRYQGAGVYE. The entire CDR3 protein is CASSRYQGAGVYEQYF.

Of note for this clone: The read halts 3 residues ahead of the CDR3 end, with the missing end drawn from the germline J gene. This sequence joins TRBV28 and TRBJ2-1; 8 bases map to TRBD2. V was pared by 5 bases and J by 0 bases, with 0 bases of the junction left unmatched. The germline CDR1 and CDR2 sequences are MDHEN and SYDVKM. The CDR3 spans 14 residues. The CDR3 reads CASSRGGSYNEQFF. Incomplete CDR3 DNA: TGTGCCAGCAGTCGGGGGGGCTCCTACAATGAG.

A remark on this clone: The read halts 3 residues ahead of the CDR3 end, with the missing end drawn from the germline J gene. The chain links TRBV29-1 to TRBJ2-7; 8 positions agree with TRBD1. Trimming cost V 4 bases and J 2 bases; bases outside gene matches: 4. This CDR3 is 13 amino acids long. Germline CDR1 is SQVTM and CDR2 is ANQGSEA. The CDR3 bases that were read are TGCAGCGTTGGGACAGGGATGGCCTACGAG. Protein: CSVGTGMAYE. The complete CDR3 sequence is CSVGTGMAYEQYF.

The CDR3 bases that were read are TGTGCCAGCAGCTTAATGCCAGGGAAAGATTCACCA. Protein product: CASSLMPGKDSP. From start to end, the CDR3 is CASSLMPGKDSPLFF. The rearrangement uses TRBV7-3 and TRBJ1-4; tentative D call: TRBD1 (5 bases). The read terminates 3 residues ahead of where the CDR3 ends, so the germline J gene completes it. Germline CDR1 reads SGHTA; CDR2 reads FQGTGA. There are 15 residues in the CDR3.

Regarding this clone: The read terminates 3 residues before the CDR3 end, so the remaining end is supplied by the germline J gene. This chain links TRBV28 with TRBJ2-1; no clear D. Germline assignment: CDR1 MDHEN and CDR2 SYDVKM. The CDR3 length is 13 residues. With 5 bases removed from V and 9 bases from J, the gap between germline ends came to 14 bases. The CDR3 spells CASSRRVFVEQFF. CDR3 DNA, as far as it was read: TGTGCCAGCAGTCGTCGGGTATTCGTTGAG. The whole variable domain, remainder taken from reference TRBV28 and TRBJ2-1, is DVKVTQSSRYLVKRTGEKVFLECVQDMDHENMFWYRQDPGLGLRLIYFSYDVKMKEKGDIPEGYSVSREKKERFSLILESASTNQTSMYLCASSRRVFVEQFFGPGTRLTVL.

Remarks on this clone: Sequencing ends 3 residues short of the CDR3 end; the germline J gene provides the rest. The chain links TRBV28 to TRBJ1-5; D is uncertain. The V gene's germline CDR1 is MDHEN and CDR2 SYDVKM. This CDR3 region has 12 residues. V dropped 5 bases and J dropped 6 bases, with 8 bases sitting between them. The CDR3 loop reads CASSPLRQPQHF. The sequenced part of the CDR3 DNA is TGTGCCAGCAGTCCACTACGTCAGCCC. The whole variable domain, remainder taken from reference TRBV28 and TRBJ1-5, is DVKVTQSSRYLVKRTGEKVFLECVQDMDHENMFWYRQDPGLGLRLIYFSYDVKMKEKGDIPEGYSVSREKKERFSLILESASTNQTSMYLCASSPLRQPQHFGDGTRLSIL.

As to this clone: The read finishes 3 residues shy of the CDR3 end, and the germline J gene is used to complete it. J is TRBJ1-5 and V is TRBV20-1; 7 bases are a match to TRBD1. This CDR3 region has 16 residues. CDR1 and CDR2 from the germline V gene are DFQATT and SNEGSKA (reference sequence). Unmatched junction bases numbered 6, after V lost 0 bases and J lost 1 base. The covered CDR3 bases are TGCAGTGCTAGAGATCGGACAGGAAAGAGCAATCAGCCC. This encodes CSARDRTGKSNQP. The whole CDR3 protein is CSARDRTGKSNQPQHF.

Concerning this clone: The read stops 3 residues short of the end of the CDR3; the missing end is completed from the germline J gene. The V and J genes are TRBV7-9 and TRBJ2-2; 8 bases are a match to TRBD1. The V and J ends lost 5 bases and 5 bases, in that order; junction bases with no gene match: 7. The CDR3 spans 15 residues. Per germline, CDR1 SEHNR and CDR2 FQNEAQ (reference sequence). The CDR3 sequence: CASSESRGPTGELFF. CDR3 bases read: TGTGCCAGCAGCGAAAGCAGGGGGCCGACCGGGGAG.

Note on this clone: The missing CDR3 end, 3 residues past where the read stops, is filled in from the germline J gene. V usage is TRBV30 and J usage is TRBJ2-3; tentatively, D is TRBD2 (8 bases). V lost 5 bases and J 3 bases, leaving 18 bases between the germline ends. CDR3 size: 15 residues. Looked up from germline, CDR1 is GTSNPN and CDR2 is SVGIG (reference sequence). CDR3 DNA (partial): TGTGCCTGGGCACAGGGGACTAGTTCAACAGATACG. It codes for CAWAQGTSSTDT. The whole CDR3 is CAWAQGTSSTDTQYF.

Comment on this clone: The read comes to an end 3 residues before the CDR3 does, leaving the germline J gene to fill in the end. V usage is TRBV7-9 and J usage is TRBJ2-4, with no clear D. Germline V CDR1 and CDR2: SEHNR, FQNEAQ (reference sequence). The CDR3 is 14 residues long. The CDR3 loop is CASSLEYLIHGQYF. The CDR3 DNA, read in part, is TGTGCCAGCAGCTTAGAGTACTTGATCCATGGT.

Concerning this clone itself: The read halts 3 residues ahead of the CDR3 end, with the missing end drawn from the germline J gene. The chain uses TRBV7-9 and TRBJ2-5, with D maybe TRBD1 (6 bases). Looked up from germline, CDR1 is SEHNR and CDR2 is FQNEAQ (reference sequence). Between the trimmed V and J ends, which lost 6 bases and 5 bases, there was a span of 13 bases. CDR3 length equals 13 residues. The CDR3 sequence: CASSSGVGETQYF. The CDR3 bases that were read are TGTGCCAGCAGTTCAGGGGTAGGGGAGACC.

Worth noting for this clone: The CDR3 extends 3 residues past the end of the read, so its final part is completed from the germline J gene. The genes are TRBV7-6 and TRBJ1-3; D unresolved. This CDR3 is 15 amino acids long. V lost 5 bases and J 0 bases, leaving 11 bases between the germline ends. CDR1 and CDR2 from the germline V gene are SGHVS and FNYEAQ. The DNA read from the CDR3 is TGTGCCAGCAGCGCCGAGCCGAGCTCTGGAAACACC. Residues: CASSAEPSSGNT. In full, the CDR3 reads CASSAEPSSGNTIYF.

As regards this clone: The read ends 3 residues shy of where the CDR3 ends; the end is completed using the germline J gene. At the DNA level, this CDR3 is encoded by other sequences in the same sample as well. This chain connects TRBV30 to TRBJ2-6, with TRBD2 matching over 12 bases. CDR3 length: 16 amino acids. With V trimmed by 6 bases and J by 0 bases, 3 bases remained unmatched. Per the germline V gene, CDR1 is GTSNPN and CDR2 is SVGIG (reference sequence). CDR3 region: CACSLAGGSGANVLTF. The CDR3 bases that were read are TGTGCCTGTTCACTAGCGGGGGGCTCTGGGGCCAACGTC. The full variable domain, rest sourced from reference TRBV30 and TRBJ2-6, is SQTIHQWPATLVQPVGSPLSLECTVEGTSNPNLYWYRQAAGRGLQLLFYSVGIGQISSEVPQNLSASRPQDRQFILSSKKLLLSDSGFYLCACSLAGGSGANVLTFGAGSRLTVL.